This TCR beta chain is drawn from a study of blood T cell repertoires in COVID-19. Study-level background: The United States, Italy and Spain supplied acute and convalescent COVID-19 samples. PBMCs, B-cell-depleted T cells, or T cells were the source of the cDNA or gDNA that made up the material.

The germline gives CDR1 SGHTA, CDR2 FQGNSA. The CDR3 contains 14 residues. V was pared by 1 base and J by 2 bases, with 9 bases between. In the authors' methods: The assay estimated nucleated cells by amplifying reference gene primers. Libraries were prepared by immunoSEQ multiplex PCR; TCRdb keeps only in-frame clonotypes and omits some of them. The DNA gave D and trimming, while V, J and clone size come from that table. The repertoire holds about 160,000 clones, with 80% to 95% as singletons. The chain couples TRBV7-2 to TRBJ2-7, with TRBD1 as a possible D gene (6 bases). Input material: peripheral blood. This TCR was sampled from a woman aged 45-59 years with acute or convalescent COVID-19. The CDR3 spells CASSLVQGPYEQYF. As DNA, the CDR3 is TGTGCCAGCAGCTTAGTACAGGGACCCTACGAGCAGTACTTC.